This TCR beta chain was found in a study of blood T cell repertoires in COVID-19. Across the whole study: The United States, Italy and Spain supplied acute and convalescent COVID-19 samples. The cDNA or gDNA used as material had been derived from T cells, B-cell-depleted T cells, or PBMCs.

The CDR3 runs 16 residues. Germline CDR1 and CDR2: SGDLS and YYNGEE. The V and J ends lost 0 bases and 3 bases, in that order; junction bases with no gene match: 6. As processed by the authors: Scientists estimated how many nucleated cells there were by amplifying reference gene primers. Assay: immunoSEQ multiplex PCR; the TCRdb copy retains only in-frame clones and omits some. V and J calls and clone size are those listed in that table; D and trimming were worked out from the DNA. The sample shows about 140,000 clones, around 80% of them seen only once. The sample consisted of peripheral blood. This TCR derives from a man between 65 and 85 years old who had recovered from COVID-19. The chain carries TRBV9 and TRBJ2-3, with TRBD2 matching over 8 bases. The CDR3 nucleotides read TGTGCCAGCAGCGTAGAAGGACTAGCTCTAACAGATACGCAGTATTTT. It specifies CASSVEGLALTDTQYF.